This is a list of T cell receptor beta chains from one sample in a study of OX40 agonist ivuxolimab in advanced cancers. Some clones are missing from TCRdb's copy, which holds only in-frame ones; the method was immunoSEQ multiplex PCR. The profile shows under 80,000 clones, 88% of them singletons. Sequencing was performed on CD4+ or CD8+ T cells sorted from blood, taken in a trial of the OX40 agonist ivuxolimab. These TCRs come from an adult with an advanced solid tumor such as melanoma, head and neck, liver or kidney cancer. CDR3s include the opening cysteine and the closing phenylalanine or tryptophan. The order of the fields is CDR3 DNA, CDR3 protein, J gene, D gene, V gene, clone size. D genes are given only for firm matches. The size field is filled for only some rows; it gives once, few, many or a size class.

DNA: TGTGCCAGTAGTCCCCCCGGCCCTAGTGAAAAACTGTTTTTT; CDR3: CASSPPGPSEKLFF; J: TRBJ1-4; D: NA; V: TRBV19; size: NA
DNA: TGTGCCATCAGTGTGGGGACAGGGGCGGGGGAAAAACTGTTTTTT; CDR3: CAISVGTGAGEKLFF; J: TRBJ1-4; D: TRBD1; V: TRBV10-3; size: NA
DNA: TGTGCCAGCAGCTTGTTACCGCCTGGGATGGGTTCCGGGGAGCTGTTTTTT; CDR3: CASSLLPPGMGSGELFF; J: TRBJ2-2; D: NA; V: TRBV5-8; size: once
DNA: TGTGCCAGCATGTGGGAGGGCAATCAGCCCCAGCATTTT; CDR3: CASMWEGNQPQHF; J: TRBJ1-5; D: NA; V: TRBV2; size: NA
DNA: TGTGCCAGCAGCGGAACCGGGACAGAGATTTACAATGAGCAGTTCTTC; CDR3: CASSGTGTEIYNEQFF; J: TRBJ2-1; D: TRBD1; V: TRBV11-2; size: NA
DNA: TGTGCCAGCAGCCAGAGGCAGGCGAGGGAGACCCAGTACTTC; CDR3: CASSQRQARETQYF; J: TRBJ2-5; D: NA; V: TRBV21-1; size: NA
DNA: TGTGCCAGCTCCAGATTCAATCAGCCCCAGCATTTT; CDR3: CASSRFNQPQHF; J: TRBJ1-5; D: NA; V: TRBV5-8; size: NA
DNA: TGCGCCAGCAGTCTAGCGGGAGGGCCGGTGGATGAGCAGTTCTTC; CDR3: CASSLAGGPVDEQFF; J: TRBJ2-1; D: TRBD2; V: TRBV5-1; size: NA
DNA: TGTGCCATCAGTGACGGGACTAGTAATTCCTACGAGCAGTACTTC; CDR3: CAISDGTSNSYEQYF; J: TRBJ2-7; D: TRBD2; V: TRBV10-3; size: once
DNA: TGTGCCAGCAGGCCGACGGGGGCGGGTTACAATGAGCAGTTCTTC; CDR3: CASRPTGAGYNEQFF; J: TRBJ2-1; D: NA; V: TRBV6-6; size: once
DNA: TGCAGCGTTCCCGGGACTAGCGGGAGACGGTACAATGAGCAGTTCTTC; CDR3: CSVPGTSGRRYNEQFF; J: TRBJ2-1; D: TRBD2; V: TRBV29-1; size: NA
DNA: TGTGCCAGCAGCTTGCAGGGGGGTTCCTACGAGCAGTACTTC; CDR3: CASSLQGGSYEQYF; J: TRBJ2-7; D: NA; V: TRBV5-5; size: NA
DNA: TGCGCCAGCAGCGCGAGAGGGGCGGGAAACACCATATATTTT; CDR3: CASSARGAGNTIYF; J: TRBJ1-3; D: NA; V: TRBV5-1; size: NA
DNA: TGTGCCAGTACCCGAGACAGGGATCGTAGGGAGGCTTTCTTT; CDR3: CASTRDRDRREAFF; J: TRBJ1-1; D: TRBD1; V: TRBV19; size: NA
DNA: TGTGCCAGCAGCTTCCGGAGCGGGACTTCCTACGAGCAGTACTTC; CDR3: CASSFRSGTSYEQYF; J: TRBJ2-7; D: TRBD2; V: TRBV7-2; size: NA
DNA: TGTGCCAGCAGCTGGGACAGGGGACGCTACGAGCAGTACTTC; CDR3: CASSWDRGRYEQYF; J: TRBJ2-7; D: TRBD1; V: TRBV5-6; size: NA
DNA: TGTGCCAGCAGTTTAACCGCCCACCCGGAAATCTTCACTGAAGCTTTCTTT; CDR3: CASSLTAHPEIFTEAFF; J: TRBJ1-1; D: NA; V: TRBV27; size: NA
DNA: TGTGCTAGCAGCCACCACGGGGGGAACACTGAAGCTTTCTTT; CDR3: CASSHHGGNTEAFF; J: TRBJ1-1; D: NA; V: TRBV14; size: NA
DNA: TGTGCCAGCAGCTTAGAAAGAGGTTTAGCGGTAACCTACGAGCAGTACTTC; CDR3: CASSLERGLAVTYEQYF; J: TRBJ2-7; D: NA; V: TRBV11-2; size: NA
DNA: TGTGCCAGCAGCCAGGACGGGAACCGCCCAAACTCCGAGCAGTACTTC; CDR3: CASSQDGNRPNSEQYF; J: TRBJ2-7; D: NA; V: TRBV9; size: NA
DNA: TGTGCCAGCAGAAAACCCCTAGCGGGGGCCTACGAGCAGTACTTC; CDR3: CASRKPLAGAYEQYF; J: TRBJ2-7; D: TRBD2; V: TRBV28; size: NA
DNA: TGTGCCAGCAGCCCGAGGGGGGAGTCTCGCGAGCAGTACTTC; CDR3: CASSPRGESREQYF; J: TRBJ2-7; D: NA; V: TRBV7-9; size: NA
DNA: TGCAGACAGGGGGCGAACACTGAAGCTTTCTTT; CDR3: CRQGANTEAFF; J: TRBJ1-1; D: TRBD1; V: TRBV20-1; size: NA
DNA: TGTGCCAGCAGCTTGGGGACAGGGGGCGCGGGCAATCAGCCCCAGCATTTT; CDR3: CASSLGTGGAGNQPQHF; J: TRBJ1-5; D: TRBD1; V: TRBV7-2; size: NA
DNA: TGTGCCAGCAGTCAGACAGGGGGCTTCGAGCAGTACTTC; CDR3: CASSQTGGFEQYF; J: TRBJ2-7; D: TRBD1; V: TRBV6-5; size: NA
DNA: TGTGCCAGCAGCTTAATCCGGGACAATGAGCAGTTCTTC; CDR3: CASSLIRDNEQFF; J: TRBJ2-1; D: NA; V: TRBV7-3; size: NA
DNA: TGTGCCAGCTCAAGGGAGGATTCACCCCTCCACTTT; CDR3: CASSREDSPLHF; J: TRBJ1-6; D: NA; V: TRBV18; size: NA
DNA: TGTGCCAGCAGTTTATCGGCGGGATCCCGCCGGTACCAGTACTTC; CDR3: CASSLSAGSRRYQYF; J: TRBJ2-5; D: NA; V: TRBV27; size: NA
DNA: TGCGCCAGCAGCTTGGAGGGGGACAGTAGGATAGCTTTCTTT; CDR3: CASSLEGDSRIAFF; J: TRBJ1-1; D: TRBD1; V: TRBV5-1; size: NA
DNA: TGTGCCAGCAGCTTGGGGTTAGGTGGGATCTACGAGCAGTACTTC; CDR3: CASSLGLGGIYEQYF; J: TRBJ2-7; D: NA; V: TRBV5-4; size: NA
DNA: TGTGCCAGCAGTCAAGTCTGGGGACAGGGGTCCCCCGGGGAGCTGTTTTTT; CDR3: CASSQVWGQGSPGELFF; J: TRBJ2-2; D: TRBD1; V: TRBV9; size: NA
DNA: TGTGCCAGCAGCGTGCCGCCTAGCGGGAGTGGTGAGCAGTTCTTC; CDR3: CASSVPPSGSGEQFF; J: TRBJ2-1; D: TRBD2; V: TRBV9; size: NA
DNA: TGCGCCAGCAGCCAAGACGTCAGGGACACAGATACGCAGTATTTT; CDR3: CASSQDVRDTDTQYF; J: TRBJ2-3; D: NA; V: TRBV4-3; size: NA
DNA: TGTGCCAGTACCACGCTGAAGGGCACAGATACGCAGTATTTT; CDR3: CASTTLKGTDTQYF; J: TRBJ2-3; D: NA; V: TRBV19; size: NA
DNA: TGCGCCAGCAGCCCCCAAGGAACCCTGGGGGATGGCTACACCTTC; CDR3: CASSPQGTLGDGYTF; J: TRBJ1-2; D: NA; V: TRBV5-1; size: NA
DNA: TGTGCCAGCAGCGTACTCTTTTCTACAGATACGCAGTATTTT; CDR3: CASSVLFSTDTQYF; J: TRBJ2-3; D: NA; V: TRBV9; size: NA
DNA: TGTGCCAGCCGCCAGGGTGAATATTCTAATGAAAAACTGTTTTTT; CDR3: CASRQGEYSNEKLFF; J: TRBJ1-4; D: NA; V: TRBV18; size: few
DNA: TGCAGCGGCACACAGGGATCGAACACTGAAGCTTTCTTT; CDR3: CSGTQGSNTEAFF; J: TRBJ1-1; D: NA; V: TRBV29-1; size: NA
DNA: TGTGCCTGGACCCTCGAGAACACTGAAGCTTTCTTT; CDR3: CAWTLENTEAFF; J: TRBJ1-1; D: NA; V: TRBV30; size: NA
DNA: TGTGCCAGCTCACAAATTAGCCAAGAGACCCAGTACTTC; CDR3: CASSQISQETQYF; J: TRBJ2-5; D: NA; V: TRBV18; size: NA
DNA: TGTGCCAGCTCACCATATCAACAGAGCACAGATACGCAGTATTTT; CDR3: CASSPYQQSTDTQYF; J: TRBJ2-3; D: NA; V: TRBV18; size: few
DNA: TGTGCCAGCAGTTCAAGAACAGGTCCCATGGGAGGCTACACCTTC; CDR3: CASSSRTGPMGGYTF; J: TRBJ1-2; D: NA; V: TRBV6-5; size: once
DNA: TGCGCCAGCAGTGCGGAGAGTTACGAGCAGTACTTC; CDR3: CASSAESYEQYF; J: TRBJ2-7; D: NA; V: TRBV5-1; size: NA
DNA: TGTGCCAGCAGTTTAGGGGGGTTAGTTGATGGCTACACCTTC; CDR3: CASSLGGLVDGYTF; J: TRBJ1-2; D: NA; V: TRBV27; size: few
DNA: TGTGCCAGCAGCCTCGGGACAAAAAACACCGGGGAGCTGTTTTTT; CDR3: CASSLGTKNTGELFF; J: TRBJ2-2; D: NA; V: TRBV7-9; size: NA
DNA: TGTGCCTGCGGGGGGAATAGCTACAATGAGCAGTTCTTC; CDR3: CACGGNSYNEQFF; J: TRBJ2-1; D: TRBD2; V: TRBV6-6; size: few
DNA: TGTGCCAGCAGCCCCAGGAGCGGGTACAGCACAGATACGCAGTATTTT; CDR3: CASSPRSGYSTDTQYF; J: TRBJ2-3; D: NA; V: TRBV27; size: NA
DNA: TGTGCCAGCAGCCAATACGGAGGGACGGCAGGAAACACCATATATTTT; CDR3: CASSQYGGTAGNTIYF; J: TRBJ1-3; D: NA; V: TRBV9; size: NA
DNA: TGCGCCAGCAGCCTGGGACTAGCGGGCTGGACGTACGAGCAGTACTTC; CDR3: CASSLGLAGWTYEQYF; J: TRBJ2-7; D: TRBD2; V: TRBV5-1; size: NA
DNA: TGTGCCAGCACCCGACGGCGGGACACTGAAGCTTTCTTT; CDR3: CASTRRRDTEAFF; J: TRBJ1-1; D: NA; V: TRBV2; size: NA
DNA: TGTGCCAGCAGCCCCAGGGGACGGGGCGGGGGCCGCACTGAAGCTTTCTTT; CDR3: CASSPRGRGGGRTEAFF; J: TRBJ1-1; D: NA; V: TRBV7-2; size: NA
DNA: TGTGCCACCAGCAGGACCCAGGGAGGGATTCGAAACACCATATATTTT; CDR3: CATSRTQGGIRNTIYF; J: TRBJ1-3; D: NA; V: TRBV15; size: NA
DNA: TGTGCCAGCAGCTCAGGGGGCGATCAGCCCCAGCATTTT; CDR3: CASSSGGDQPQHF; J: TRBJ1-5; D: TRBD1; V: TRBV7-6; size: NA